This TCR beta chain was found in a study of OX40 agonist ivuxolimab in advanced cancers. The overall study: Administration of intravenous ivuxolimab to patients occurred every 2 weeks at 0.01 to 10 mg/kg. Of mixed ages from about 23 to 85 and averaging about 65 years, the group was roughly 85% male.

Here immunoSEQ multiplex PCR was the method, and the copy in TCRdb shows in-frame clones only, minus some. The sample holds over 90,000 clones, roughly 94% seen once. On this clone itself: Its antigen is unidentified.

Study conclusions and caveats: In the 0.1-3.0 mg/kg groups, partial responders showed among the lowest expansion.

Trimming took off 3 bases at V and 7 bases at J, with 15 bases between the two ends. Looked up from germline, CDR1 is SEHNR and CDR2 is FQNEAQ (reference sequence). The CDR3 length is 14 residues. The sequence derives from an adult with an advanced solid tumor such as melanoma, head and neck, liver or kidney cancer. The chain carries TRBV7-9 and TRBJ2-5; weak D call: TRBD1 (6 bases). This specimen consisted of CD4+ or CD8+ T cells sorted from blood, obtained in a trial of the OX40 agonist ivuxolimab. CDR3 loop: CASSFDPGARTQYF. The CDR3 DNA sequence: TGTGCCAGCAGCTTTGATCCAGGGGCTAGGACCCAGTACTTC.